This entry concerns a single TCR beta chain. Its antigen specificity is not known. The data are from a study of T cells expressing NK-cell markers (dated by TCRdb to 2018 to 2021). About the investigation overall: Three sorted T-cell subsets (CD3+CD56+NKG2C+, CD3+CD56+NKG2C- and CD3+CD56-NKG2C+) from 8 or 9 donors had their TCR beta-chain repertoires profiled. Among the eight sequenced donors, only one was HCMV-seronegative, while the other seven were HCMV-seropositive. Sequencing of the libraries produced 2 x 150 bp reads on Illumina HiSeq 2000/2500, MiSeq or NextSeq. All eight donors whose samples were sequenced were randomly selected healthy volunteers, three of them men and five women. Overall study results and their limits: For 6 or 7 donors, the dominant CD3+CD56+NKG2C+ clonotypes were among the top 10 CD8+ clonotypes and accounted for 1.0-7.0% of CD8+ T cells. Those dominant clonotypes were again the most abundant among CD3+CD56-NKG2C+ cells in several donors, at about 25-60.1%. It remained unclear whether the expanded NKG2C-expressing T cell clones were specific for HCMV antigens.

The CDR3 spans 13 residues, from the cysteine through the phenylalanine. No DNA accompanies this entry. For CDR1 and CDR2, the germline V gene lists SGHDT and YYEEEE. Sequencing took place on an Illumina HiSeq 2000. 5'RACE template switching, by which a universal primer site and unique molecular identifiers were added, was used to make TCR beta cDNA libraries. Priming for cDNA synthesis came from the TCR beta constant segment, and two successive PCR amplification steps followed. In the paper's pipeline: Reads were demultiplexed and grouped by UMI with MIGEC, and clonotypes were assembled and quantified with MiTCR. Only TCR cDNA sequences supported by at least two reads were kept to exclude erroneous sequences. The tcR package was used for downstream repertoire analysis, and clonotypes were matched across fractions by CDR3 nucleotide sequence plus V segment. Antigen specificity was annotated against VDJdb with VDJmatch, allowing one amino acid substitution in CDR3. Each CDR3 protein sequence appears as one entry after TCRdb reprocessed the reads, and no DNA is included. The V and J calls come from TCRdb's annotation, not from the publication. The sample's clone listing holds 200,000 to 300,000 distinct CDR3 sequences. Around 0.4% of the sample is in the top ten clones.

HCMV serostatus was determined by detecting HCMV-specific IgG in serum with a commercial ELISA kit. Peripheral blood mononuclear cells were isolated from blood by Ficoll density gradient centrifugation. The sample comprised blood T cells: a sorted CD56 or NKG2C T cell subset, CD4+ or CD8+ T cells, or bulk PBMC T cells (not recorded which). Recombination linked TRBV5-6 to TRBJ1-1. This receptor was identified in a man aged 18 to 35 in good health. Donor details come from another sample of the same person, matched by shared clones. The CDR3 protein sequence reads: CASSLLRRTEAFF.